This T cell receptor (beta chain) stems from a study of control samples from healthy donors and cancer patients. Profiled with immunoSEQ multiplex PCR; TCRdb holds only in-frame clones, not every one. The data show around 74,000 clones, approximately 92% seen once. This CDR3 is 14 amino acids long. V gave up 7 bases and J gave up 4 bases; unmatched junction bases: 4. The germline CDR1 and CDR2 sequences are SGHRS and YFSETQ. The sequence was collected from a woman aged 60-70 years in good health. The sequenced sample was blood. The chain joins TRBV5-1 to TRBJ2-3, with TRBD1 identical over 12 bases. The CDR3 DNA is TGCGCCAGCTCTGGGACAGGGGGCGCAGATACGCAGTATTTT. Residues: CASSGTGGADTQYF.